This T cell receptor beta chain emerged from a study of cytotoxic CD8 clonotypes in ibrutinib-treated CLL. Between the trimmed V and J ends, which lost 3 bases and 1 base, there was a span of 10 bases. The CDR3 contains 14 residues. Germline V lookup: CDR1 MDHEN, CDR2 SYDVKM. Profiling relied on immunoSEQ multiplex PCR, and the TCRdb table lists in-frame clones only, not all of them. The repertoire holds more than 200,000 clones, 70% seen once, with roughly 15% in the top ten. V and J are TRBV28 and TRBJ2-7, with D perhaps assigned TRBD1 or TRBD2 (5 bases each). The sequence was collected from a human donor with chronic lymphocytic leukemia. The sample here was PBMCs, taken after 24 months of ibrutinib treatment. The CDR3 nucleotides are TGTGCCAGCAGTTTTGGGACGGTTTCCTACGAGCAGTACTTC. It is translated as CASSFGTVSYEQYF.